This T cell receptor beta chain was identified in a study of shared clonotypes between healthy human individuals. Broader study findings: Sequencing depth was a factor that was expected to affect clonotype sharing among donors.

Per germline, CDR1 LNHDA and CDR2 SQIVND (reference sequence). The CDR3 totals 15 residues. V shed 6 bases and J 3 bases; nucleotides not matched to a gene: 7. Sequencing was performed with immunoSEQ multiplex PCR; in TCRdb, only in-frame clones are kept and a portion is missing. The sample has approximately 1.1 million clones, about 84% seen once; the top ten hold under 0.6%. A remark on this clone: What it binds is unknown.

This clonotype was sampled from a man aged 18 to 30 in good health. Some clones in this sample may be carry-over from other donors' samples. The sequenced material came from memory CD4+ T cells from PBMCs. Indicated subset: CD45RA-negative fraction. The rearrangement links TRBV19 to TRBJ2-4; TRBD1 agrees at 8 bases. CDR3 in amino acids: CASRKDRGGKNIQYF. The CDR3 DNA reads TGTGCCAGTAGAAAAGACAGGGGAGGCAAAAACATTCAGTACTTC.